This T cell receptor beta chain is from a study of CD8+CD57+ T cells in acquired aplastic anemia. Study-level information: The study obtained an average of roughly 2.9 ug of DNA from sorted CD4+ and CD8+ cells. Study-level points and caveats: There were some 30 CD8+ CDR3 sequences that occurred in both patients and controls. Controls and patients did not differ significantly in CD8+ Simpson's diversity.

This clonotype was detected only once. Its antigen is not known. The template for TCR beta VDJ and CDR3 sequence profiling was genomic DNA. TCRdb processed the reads anew with MiXCR; each CDR3 protein has one entry. The data hold roughly 290,000 distinct CDR3 sequences, with 45% to 65% observed a single time. The sequenced patients had an expansion of CD8+CD57+ cells seen by flow cytometry. Each patient had severe acquired aplastic anemia. Per the germline V gene, CDR1 is SGHTA and CDR2 is FQGNSA. The length of the CDR3 is 14 residues. The V end was cut by 5 bases, the J end by 4 bases, with 13 bases between.

Sequencing was performed on sorted CD4+, CD8+, or CD8+CD57+ T cells (not recorded which) from PBMCs. The clonotype was recovered from a human donor with aplastic anemia. This chain connects TRBV7-2 to TRBJ2-3, with D tentatively TRBD1 (5 bases). This chain's CDR3 is CASSRPDTADTQYF. In DNA form, the CDR3 reads TGTGCCAGCAGCCGACCGGACACGGCAGATACGCAGTATTTT.